The entry that follows covers one T cell receptor beta chain sequence. The antigen is undetermined. The junction shows a germline mismatch at one end, possibly a read error. This entry comes from a study of Graves' ophthalmopathy and Graves' hyperthyroidism. Findings of the study overall: This model predicted ophthalmopathy progression (sensitivity around 71%, specificity around 72%).

This CDR3 is 16 amino acids long. Looked up from germline, CDR1 is SGDLS and CDR2 is YYNGEE. Amplification from RNA transcripts yielded the TCR beta CDR3 regions. The authors performed first-round RT-PCR with HTBI primers and then a second-round multiplex PCR. MiXCR was run by TCRdb on the multiplex PCR reads, yielding one entry per CDR3 protein. This sample carries roughly 1.1 million distinct CDR3 sequences, about two fifths of them seen once, and the ten largest clones take roughly 11%. The rearrangement joins TRBV9 to TRBJ2-7; D possibly uses TRBD1 or TRBD2 (5 bases each). The DNA matches TRBJ2-5 better at its end, which makes the J call doubtful. This clonotype was sampled from an adult man with Graves' hyperthyroidism. Sample: peripheral blood or thyroid tissue (not recorded which). The CDR3 sequence is CASSPRLRGPQGTQYF. Here the CDR3 DNA reads TGCGCCAGCAGCCCTCGGCTCCGGGGACCTCAAGGGACCCAGTACTTC.